These 6 T cell receptor beta chains share one sample of origin, sequenced in a study of cytomegalovirus exposure and HLA in healthy donors (dated by TCRdb to between 2016 and 2019). The library came from the immunoSEQ multiplex PCR assay. For the multiplex PCR, a mixture combining 60 forward primers for TCR Vbeta segments and 13 reverse primers for TCR Jbeta segments was used. In TCRdb, the immuneACCESS table is reduced to in-frame sequences with V and J assigned. These tables do not hold every clone; where another copy was compared, an unresolved V gene accounts for under half, and the others remain unexplained. The sample yields about 170,000 clones; over 80% were counted once. The top ten hold 0.95% to 1.5% of the sample. Sequences were obtained from PBMCs. The source is a boy aged 2-9 years in good health and CMV-seronegative.

This clone turned up a few times. The chain uses TRBV6-5 and TRBJ2-1, with a possible D match to TRBD2 (8 bases). CDR3 size: 14 residues. Trimming pared 6 bases from V and 7 bases from J, leaving 16 bases between. CDR1 and CDR2 from the germline V gene are MNHEY and SVGAGI. The CDR3 loop reads CASSGRARGNEQFF. DNA of the CDR3: TGTGCCAGCAGCGGGAGGGCCAGGGGGAATGAGCAGTTCTTC.

V gene TRBV5-1 combines with J gene TRBJ1-2; 9 nucleotides match TRBD1. Losses at the gene ends were 5 bases for V and 3 bases for J; bases not matched to a gene: 2. Germline V gene lookup returns CDR1 SGHRS and CDR2 YFSETQ. The CDR3 totals 13 residues. The CDR3 here is CASRQGADYGYTF. The DNA of the CDR3 is TGCGCCAGCAGACAGGGGGCAGACTATGGCTACACCTTC.

Written as DNA, the CDR3 is TGTGCCAGCAACTCCCGGGGCGGGGCAGGGGATACGCAGTATTTT. It translates to CASNSRGGAGDTQYF. The rearrangement uses TRBV2 and TRBJ2-3; tentatively, D is TRBD2 (6 bases). V dropped 7 bases and J dropped 6 bases, with 20 bases sitting between them. The CDR3 consists of 15 residues. The V gene's germline CDR1 is SNHLY and CDR2 FYNNEI.

The chain carries TRBV7-9 and TRBJ2-3; TRBD2 agrees at 13 bases. Per germline, CDR1 SEHNR and CDR2 FQNEAQ (reference sequence). CDR3 size: 17 residues. V lost 3 bases, J lost 4 bases, and 7 bases stayed unmatched. This CDR3 reads CASSFTGTSGTPDTQYF. For the CDR3, the DNA is TGTGCCAGCAGCTTTACCGGGACTAGCGGGACCCCAGATACGCAGTATTTT.

This chain uses TRBV11-2 with TRBJ2-7; TRBD1 agrees at 8 bases. Germline V gene data show CDR1 as SGHAT and CDR2 as FQNNGV. The V gene end was trimmed by 1 base and the J gene end by 5 bases; junction bases not matched to a gene: 7. The CDR3 consists of 15 residues. In DNA, the CDR3 is TGTGCCAGCAGCTTAGGGGCAGGGGGCTTCAACGAGCAGTACTTC. This encodes CASSLGAGGFNEQYF.

The V gene is TRBV27, the J gene TRBJ1-1, with D tentatively TRBD1 (5 bases). V dropped 0 bases and J dropped 0 bases, with 11 bases sitting between them. The CDR3 has 16 residues. Germline CDR1 reads MNHEY; CDR2 reads SMNVEV (reference sequence). The chain's CDR3 is CASSLSARVVNTEAFF. Written as DNA, the CDR3 is TGTGCCAGCAGTTTATCGGCCAGGGTCGTGAACACTGAAGCTTTCTTT.